The 2 T cell receptor beta chains below come from one sample, sequenced in a study of technical replicates of blood from a handful of donors. Sequencing used immunoSEQ multiplex PCR; TCRdb keeps in-frame clones, though not all of them. The data show around 76,000 clones, with just under 95% seen just once and around 0.37% held by the top ten. Sequencing was carried out using T cells isolated from PBMCs. These receptors all stem from a human donor in good health.

This sequence joins TRBV5-1 and TRBJ2-7; 8 bases fit TRBD1. This CDR3 is 15 amino acids long. CDR1 and CDR2 from the germline V gene are SGHRS and YFSETQ. The J segment lost 3 bases and the V segment lost 4 bases, leaving 9 bases of the junction unmatched. DNA for the CDR3: TGCGCCAGCAGCCTGGTGGACAGGGCCCTCTACGAGCAGTACTTC. Encoded protein: CASSLVDRALYEQYF.

V and J are TRBV14 and TRBJ2-7, with unresolved D. This CDR3 has 15 residues. Between the trimmed V and J ends, which lost 4 bases and 6 bases, there was a span of 19 bases. Germline CDR1 SGHDN, CDR2 FVKESK. The DNA of the CDR3 is TGTGCCAGCAGCCTGAGAGGAGCCCCAATCTCCGAGCAGTACTTC. This encodes CASSLRGAPISEQYF.